This is a list of T cell receptor beta chains from one sample in a study of shared clonotypes between healthy human individuals. Sequencing used immunoSEQ multiplex PCR; TCRdb keeps in-frame clones, though not all of them. The sample records 2 million to 2.5 million clones, around 95% being singletons. Source material: naive CD4+ T cells sorted from blood. Source of these receptors: a man aged 18 to 29 in good health. CDR3s include the opening cysteine and the closing phenylalanine or tryptophan. Expanded clones are given a class, and other clones once, few, many or no size at all.

CDR3 protein	V gene	J gene	clone size
CASSRDPRGNYGYTF	TRBV9	TRBJ1-2	few
CASHRERNTEAFF	TRBV5-8	TRBJ1-1	NA
CAFRVEGGSIGELFF	TRBV6-1	TRBJ2-2	NA
CASSSHWAGEGHEQYF	TRBV27	TRBJ2-7	NA
CASKAGADTQYF	TRBV2	TRBJ2-3	once
CASSSVPGTGAYNEQFF	TRBV7-9	TRBJ2-1	once
CASSGAGRNEKLFF	TRBV2	TRBJ1-4	NA
CASSEGTTNNEQFF	TRBV10-1	TRBJ2-1	NA
CASRKSFLQETQYF	TRBV2	TRBJ2-5	NA
CAWSKGGYGTTVF	TRBV30	TRBJ2-1	NA
CASRSLGGQDSNQPQHF	TRBV27	TRBJ1-5	NA
CASTQGVGKNTEAFF	TRBV2	TRBJ1-1	NA
CASSSRDRGSYGYTF	TRBV5-4	TRBJ1-2	NA
CASSSPGQGAEGYTF	TRBV5-6	TRBJ1-2	NA
CASRNTGEMGKLFF	TRBV6-5	TRBJ1-4	NA
CASSSPGQGEEQFF	TRBV5-1	TRBJ2-1	NA
CASSRGQLNTGELFF	TRBV5-6	TRBJ2-2	once
CASSFSGRSGNEQFF	TRBV5-1	TRBJ2-1	NA
CASSQTGGHGYTF	TRBV5-4	TRBJ1-2	NA
CASSYLRRGLRTQYF	TRBV6-5	TRBJ2-3	NA
CASSFMGLVASYEQYF	TRBV5-1	TRBJ2-7	NA
CASSAEVGNQPQHF	TRBV9	TRBJ1-5	NA
CASSLEGYVNQPQHF	TRBV5-8	TRBJ1-5	NA
CASSSQETQYF	TRBV5-1	TRBJ2-5	many
CASSVDVGDTQYF	TRBV2	TRBJ2-3	NA
CASSPGPAQETQYF	TRBV18	TRBJ2-5	NA
CASSRLAGLYEQYF	TRBV27	TRBJ2-7	NA
CASSLEPGMVGTDTQYF	TRBV5-1	TRBJ2-3	NA
CASSNSGSRVADTQYF	TRBV5-1	TRBJ2-3	NA
CAASRDTSEQYF	TRBV15	TRBJ2-7	NA
CASSYPGATNYGYTF	TRBV6-6	TRBJ1-2	NA
CASSGALYGYTF	TRBV6-1	TRBJ1-2	once
CASSQSRPYTGELFF	TRBV14	TRBJ2-2	NA
CASAMDPNKNEQFF	TRBV6-6	TRBJ2-1	NA